This TCR beta chain was profiled in a study of vaccination and CD4 T cells after COVID-19. On the study more broadly: Between diagnosis and the drawing of post-COVID samples lay a median roughly 99 days (range 35 to 161).

Indicated treatment: approximately 9-day PBMC culture with coronavirus spike peptide pools or control peptides (ViraFEST assay). Before Alpha, Beta and Delta appeared in the US, convalescents tested positive (March–late 2020). CDR1 DFQATT and CDR2 SNEGSKA come from the germline V gene (reference sequence). The CDR3 runs 14 residues. Germline trimming cut 2 bases from V and 1 base from J; bases unmatched to any gene: 4. Of note for this clonotype: Its antigen is still unknown.

Sequence data for DNA of cultured CD4+ T cells were generated by the Oncomine TCR Beta short-read assay. The genomic DNA was obtained from cultured CD4+ T cells by extraction with the QIAamp micro DNA kit. TCRdb independently ran MiXCR on the PCR reads; one entry per CDR3 protein. The table lists approximately 17,000 distinct CDR3 sequences, around 50% of them singletons. This rearrangement joins TRBV20-1 to TRBJ2-5; TRBD2 aligns across 7 bases. The source is a human donor who had recovered from COVID-19. What was sequenced was CD4+ T cells from blood, cultured in vitro. The CDR3 nucleotides read TGCAGTGCTAGACGGGCTAGCGGCCAAGAGACCCAGTACTTC. It is translated as CSARRASGQETQYF.